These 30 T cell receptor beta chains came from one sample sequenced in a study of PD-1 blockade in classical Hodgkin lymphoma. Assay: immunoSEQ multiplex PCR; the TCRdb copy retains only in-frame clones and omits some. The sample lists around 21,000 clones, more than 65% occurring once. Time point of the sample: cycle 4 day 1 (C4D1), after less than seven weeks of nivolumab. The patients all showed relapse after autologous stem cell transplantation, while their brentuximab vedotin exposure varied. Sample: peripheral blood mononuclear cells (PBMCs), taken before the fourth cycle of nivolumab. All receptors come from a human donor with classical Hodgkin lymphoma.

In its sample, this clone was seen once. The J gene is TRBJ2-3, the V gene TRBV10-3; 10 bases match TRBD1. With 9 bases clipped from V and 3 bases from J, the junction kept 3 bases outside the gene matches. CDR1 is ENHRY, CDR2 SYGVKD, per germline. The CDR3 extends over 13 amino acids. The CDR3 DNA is TGTGCCATGGGGGGACAGGGGACAGATACGCAGTATTTT. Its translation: CAMGGQGTDTQYF.

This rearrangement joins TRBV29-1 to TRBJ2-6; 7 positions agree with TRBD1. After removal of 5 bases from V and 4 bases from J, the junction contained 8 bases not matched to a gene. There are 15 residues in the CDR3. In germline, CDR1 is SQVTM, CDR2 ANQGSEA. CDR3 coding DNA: TGCAGCGTTTCGCCGACAGGGCCAGGGGCCAACGTCCTGACTTTC. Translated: CSVSPTGPGANVLTF.

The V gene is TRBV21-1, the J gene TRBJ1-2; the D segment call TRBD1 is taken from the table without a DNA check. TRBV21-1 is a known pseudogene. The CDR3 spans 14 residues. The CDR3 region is CASRATIINYGYTF. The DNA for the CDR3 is TGTGCCAGCAGGGCGACAATCATTAACTATGGCTACACCTTC.

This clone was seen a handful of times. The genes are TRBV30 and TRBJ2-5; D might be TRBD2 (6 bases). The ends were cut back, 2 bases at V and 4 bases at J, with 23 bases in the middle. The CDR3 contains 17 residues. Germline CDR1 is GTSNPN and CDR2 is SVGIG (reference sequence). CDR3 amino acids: CAWSLRRDILKGETQYF. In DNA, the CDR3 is TGTGCCTGGAGTTTGAGGCGGGATATCTTGAAGGGAGAGACCCAGTACTTC.

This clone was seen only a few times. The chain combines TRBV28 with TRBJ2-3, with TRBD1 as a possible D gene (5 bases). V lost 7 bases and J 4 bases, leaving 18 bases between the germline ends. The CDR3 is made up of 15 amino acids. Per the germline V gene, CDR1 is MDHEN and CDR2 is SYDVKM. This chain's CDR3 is CASITPGQRADTQYF. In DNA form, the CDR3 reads TGTGCCAGCATCACGCCCGGACAACGAGCAGATACGCAGTATTTT.

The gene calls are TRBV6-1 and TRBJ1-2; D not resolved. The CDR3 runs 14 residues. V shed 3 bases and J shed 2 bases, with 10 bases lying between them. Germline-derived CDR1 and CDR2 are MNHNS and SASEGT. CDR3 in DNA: TGTGCCAGCAGTGAGGCCAGCTTCAACTATGGCTACACCTTC. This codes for CASSEASFNYGYTF.

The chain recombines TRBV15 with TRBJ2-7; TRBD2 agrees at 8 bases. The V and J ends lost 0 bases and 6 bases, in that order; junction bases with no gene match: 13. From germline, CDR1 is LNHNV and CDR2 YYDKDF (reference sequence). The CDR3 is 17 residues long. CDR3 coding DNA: TGTGCCACCAGCAGAGATCAATACCGGGGGGGGACATCCGAGCAGTACGTC. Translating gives CATSRDQYRGGTSEQYV.

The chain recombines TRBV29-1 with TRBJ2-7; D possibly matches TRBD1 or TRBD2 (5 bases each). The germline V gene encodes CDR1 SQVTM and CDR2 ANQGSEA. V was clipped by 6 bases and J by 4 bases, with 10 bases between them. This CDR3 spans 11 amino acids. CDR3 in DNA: TGCAGCGTCCTCAGGGAGTACGAGCAGTACTTC. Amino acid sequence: CSVLREYEQYF.

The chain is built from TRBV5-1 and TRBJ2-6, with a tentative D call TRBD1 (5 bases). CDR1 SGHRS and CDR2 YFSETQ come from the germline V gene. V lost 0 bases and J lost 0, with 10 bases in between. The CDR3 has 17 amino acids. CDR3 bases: TGCGCCAGCAGCTTGGCAGGGCCCGGCTCTGGGGCCAACGTCCTGACTTTC. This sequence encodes CASSLAGPGSGANVLTF. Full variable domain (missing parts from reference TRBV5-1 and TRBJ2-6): KAGVTQTPRYLIKTRGQQVTLSCSPISGHRSVSWYQQTPGQGLQFLFEYFSETQRNKGNFPGRFSGRQFSNSRSEMNVSTLELGDSALYLCASSLAGPGSGANVLTFGAGSRLTVL.

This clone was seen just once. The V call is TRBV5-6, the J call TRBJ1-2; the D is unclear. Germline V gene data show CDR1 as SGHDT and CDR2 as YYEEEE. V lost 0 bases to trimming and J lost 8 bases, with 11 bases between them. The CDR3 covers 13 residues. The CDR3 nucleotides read TGTGCCAGCAGCTTGGTGGTCAGTTACGGCTACACCTTC. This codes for CASSLVVSYGYTF.

CDR3 residues: CASRTGTGGANYGYTF. CDR3 nucleotide sequence: TGTGCCAGCCGGACCGGGACAGGGGGCGCAAACTATGGCTACACCTTC. V usage is TRBV19 and J usage is TRBJ1-2, with 12 bases lining up with TRBD1. This CDR3 has 16 amino acids. The V and J ends lost 9 bases and 2 bases, in that order; junction bases with no gene match: 10. The germline V gene encodes CDR1 LNHDA and CDR2 SQIVND (reference sequence). The complete variable domain, with remaining parts taken from reference TRBV19 and TRBJ1-2, reads DGGITQSPKYLFRKEGQNVTLSCEQNLNHDAMYWYRQDPGQGLRLIYYSQIVNDFQKGDIAEGYSVSREKKESFPLTVTSAQKNPTAFYLCASRTGTGGANYGYTFGSGTRLTVV.

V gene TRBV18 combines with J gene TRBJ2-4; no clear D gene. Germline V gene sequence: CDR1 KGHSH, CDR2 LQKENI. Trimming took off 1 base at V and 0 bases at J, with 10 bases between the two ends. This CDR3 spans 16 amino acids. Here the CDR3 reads CASSPRQILAKNIQYF. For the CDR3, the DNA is TGTGCCAGCTCACCACGGCAGATACTAGCCAAAAACATTCAGTACTTC.

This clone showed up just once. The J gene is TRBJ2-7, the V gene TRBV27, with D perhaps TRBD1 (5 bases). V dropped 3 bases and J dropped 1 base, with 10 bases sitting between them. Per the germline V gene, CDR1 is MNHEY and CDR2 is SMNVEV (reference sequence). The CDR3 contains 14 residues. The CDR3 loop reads CASSFSQVSYEQYF. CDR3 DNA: TGTGCCAGCAGTTTTTCACAGGTATCCTACGAGCAGTACTTC.

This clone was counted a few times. The CDR3 loop reads CASSLRGQGYSPLHF. DNA for the CDR3: TGTGCCAGCAGCCTAAGAGGACAGGGTTATTCACCCCTCCACTTT. This chain connects TRBV7-2 to TRBJ1-6; 8 bases are a match to TRBD1. The CDR3 is 15 amino acids. In germline, CDR1 is SGHTA, CDR2 FQGNSA. V shed 5 bases, J shed 8 bases, and the junction held 8 bases outside the gene matches.

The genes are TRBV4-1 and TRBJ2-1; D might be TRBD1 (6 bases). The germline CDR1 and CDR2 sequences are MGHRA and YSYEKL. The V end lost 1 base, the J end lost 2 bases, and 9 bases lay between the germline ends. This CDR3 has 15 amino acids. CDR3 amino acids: CASSQVGQPYNEQFF. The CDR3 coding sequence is TGCGCCAGCAGCCAAGTTGGACAGCCCTACAATGAGCAGTTCTTC.

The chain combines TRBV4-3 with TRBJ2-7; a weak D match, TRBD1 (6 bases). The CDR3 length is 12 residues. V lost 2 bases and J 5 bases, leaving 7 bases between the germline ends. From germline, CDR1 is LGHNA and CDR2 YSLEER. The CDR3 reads CASSQQGNEQYF. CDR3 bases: TGCGCCAGCAGCCAACAGGGGAACGAGCAGTACTTC.

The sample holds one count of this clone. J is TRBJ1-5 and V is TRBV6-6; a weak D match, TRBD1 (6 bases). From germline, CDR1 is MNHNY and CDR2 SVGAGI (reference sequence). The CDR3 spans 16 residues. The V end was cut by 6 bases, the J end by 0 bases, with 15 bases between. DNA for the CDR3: TGTGCCAGCAGCCAAGGACAGTTACATAGCAATCAGCCCCAGCATTTT. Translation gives CASSQGQLHSNQPQHF.

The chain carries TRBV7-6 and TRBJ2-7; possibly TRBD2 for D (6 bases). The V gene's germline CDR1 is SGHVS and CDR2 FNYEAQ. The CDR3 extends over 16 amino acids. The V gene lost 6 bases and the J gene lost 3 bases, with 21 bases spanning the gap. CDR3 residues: CASSPRAGGAHYEQYF. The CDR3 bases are TGTGCCAGCAGTCCCAGAGCTGGCGGGGCCCACTACGAGCAGTACTTC.

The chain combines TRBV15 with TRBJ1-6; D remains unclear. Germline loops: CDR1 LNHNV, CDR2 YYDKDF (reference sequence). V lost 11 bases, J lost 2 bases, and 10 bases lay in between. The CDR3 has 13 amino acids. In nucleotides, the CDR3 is TGTGCCTCGGAGAGAACCTATAATTCACCCCTCCACTTT. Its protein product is CASERTYNSPLHF. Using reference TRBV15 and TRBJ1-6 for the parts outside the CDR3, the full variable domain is DAMVIQNPRYQVTQFGKPVTLSCSQTLNHNVMYWYQQKSSQAPKLLFHYYDKDFNNEADTPDNFQSRRPNTSFCFLDIRSPGLGDTAMYLCASERTYNSPLHFGNGTRLTVT.

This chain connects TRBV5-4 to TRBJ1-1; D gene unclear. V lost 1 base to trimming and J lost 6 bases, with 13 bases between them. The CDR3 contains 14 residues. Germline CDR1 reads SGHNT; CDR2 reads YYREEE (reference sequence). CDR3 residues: CASSLTGWTAEAFF. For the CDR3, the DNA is TGTGCCAGCAGCTTGACGGGTTGGACTGCTGAAGCTTTCTTT.

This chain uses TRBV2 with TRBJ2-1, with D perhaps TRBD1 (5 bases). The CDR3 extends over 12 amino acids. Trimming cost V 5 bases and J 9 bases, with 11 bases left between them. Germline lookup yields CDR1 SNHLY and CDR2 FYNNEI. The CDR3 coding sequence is TGTGCCAGCAGTATGGCTAGGGGTGAGCAGTTCTTC. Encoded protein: CASSMARGEQFF.

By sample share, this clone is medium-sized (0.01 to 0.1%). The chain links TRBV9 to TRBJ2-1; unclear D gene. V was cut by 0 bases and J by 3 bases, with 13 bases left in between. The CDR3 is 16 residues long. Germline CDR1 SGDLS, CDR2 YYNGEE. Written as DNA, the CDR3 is TGTGCCAGCAGCGTAGCCTTGTCAGGAATCTACAATGAGCAGTTCTTC. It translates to CASSVALSGIYNEQFF.

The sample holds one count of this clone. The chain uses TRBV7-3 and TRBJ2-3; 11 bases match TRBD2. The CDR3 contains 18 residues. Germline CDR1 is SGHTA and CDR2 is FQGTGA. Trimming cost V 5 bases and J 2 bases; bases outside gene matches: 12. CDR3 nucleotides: TGTGCCAGCAGCGGGGGCGGGACTAGCGGACAAACCACAGATACGCAGTATTTT. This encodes CASSGGGTSGQTTDTQYF.

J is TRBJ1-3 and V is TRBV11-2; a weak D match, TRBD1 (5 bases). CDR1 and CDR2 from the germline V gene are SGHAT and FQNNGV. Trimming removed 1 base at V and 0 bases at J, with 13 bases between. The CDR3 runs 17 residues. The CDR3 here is CASSLGDLRISGNTIYF. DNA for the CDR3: TGTGCCAGCAGCTTAGGGGACTTAAGAATCTCTGGAAACACCATATATTTT.

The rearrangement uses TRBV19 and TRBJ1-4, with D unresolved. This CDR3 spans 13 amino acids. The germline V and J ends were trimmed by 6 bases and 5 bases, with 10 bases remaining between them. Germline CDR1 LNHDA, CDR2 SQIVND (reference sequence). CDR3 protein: CASSFLQNEKLFF. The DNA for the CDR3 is TGTGCCAGTAGCTTTCTACAGAATGAAAAACTGTTTTTT.

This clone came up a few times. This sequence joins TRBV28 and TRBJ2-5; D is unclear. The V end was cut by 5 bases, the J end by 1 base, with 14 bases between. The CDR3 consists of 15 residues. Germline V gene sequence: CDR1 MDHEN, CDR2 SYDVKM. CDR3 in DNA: TGTGCCAGCAGTAAACCCCCGGGCCTCCAAGAGACCCAGTACTTC. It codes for CASSKPPGLQETQYF.

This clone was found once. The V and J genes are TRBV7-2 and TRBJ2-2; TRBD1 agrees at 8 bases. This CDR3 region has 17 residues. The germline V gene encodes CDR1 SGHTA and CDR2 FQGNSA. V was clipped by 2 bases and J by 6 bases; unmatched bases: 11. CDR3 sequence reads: CASSLTGQVMIAGELFF. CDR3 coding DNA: TGTGCCAGCAGCTTAACGGGACAGGTTATGATAGCCGGGGAGCTGTTTTTT.

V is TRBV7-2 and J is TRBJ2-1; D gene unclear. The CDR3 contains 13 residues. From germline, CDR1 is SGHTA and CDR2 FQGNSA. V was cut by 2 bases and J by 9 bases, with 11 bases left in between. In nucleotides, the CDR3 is TGTGCCAGCAGCTTATGGGCAGCCAGTGAGCAGTTCTTC. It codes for CASSLWAASEQFF.

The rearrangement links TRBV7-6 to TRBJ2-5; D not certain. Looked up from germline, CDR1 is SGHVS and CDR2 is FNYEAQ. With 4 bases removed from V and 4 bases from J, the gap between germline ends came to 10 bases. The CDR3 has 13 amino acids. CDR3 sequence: CASSSTLLETQYF. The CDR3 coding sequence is TGTGCCAGCAGCTCGACATTATTAGAGACCCAGTACTTC.

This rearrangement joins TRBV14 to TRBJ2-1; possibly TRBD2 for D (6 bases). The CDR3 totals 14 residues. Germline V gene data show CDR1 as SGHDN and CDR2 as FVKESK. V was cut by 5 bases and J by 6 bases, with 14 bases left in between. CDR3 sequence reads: CASSWGSGSNEQFF. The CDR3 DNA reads TGTGCCAGCAGCTGGGGTTCCGGGAGCAATGAGCAGTTCTTC.